The 31 T cell receptor beta chains below all came from one sample that was sequenced in a study of shared T cell receptors in the human thymus. Using immunoSEQ multiplex PCR, the repertoire was profiled, and TCRdb retains in-frame clones only, with some absent. The data show under 450,000 clones, 95% seen once. Source material: thymocytes. These receptors came from a human donor.

This chain uses TRBV7-8 with TRBJ2-3, with 7 bases matching TRBD2. The CDR3 has 17 residues. The V and J ends lost 0 bases and 4 bases, in that order; junction bases with no gene match: 10. The germline CDR1 and CDR2 sequences are SGHVS and FQNEAQ. DNA of the CDR3: TGTGCCAGCAGCTTAGCGAGTCCCGGGAGGATCGCAGATACGCAGTATTTT. This sequence encodes CASSLASPGRIADTQYF.

The chain employs TRBV20-1 and TRBJ2-5; D is possibly TRBD2 (5 bases). The V and J ends lost 3 bases and 7 bases respectively, with 9 bases between them. The CDR3 consists of 11 residues. Germline V CDR1 and CDR2: DFQATT, SNEGSKA (reference sequence). CDR3 residues: CSASTRGTQYF. The CDR3 DNA sequence: TGCAGTGCTAGTACCCGGGGGACCCAGTACTTC.

The chain carries TRBV5-6 and TRBJ2-7, with 13 bases fitting TRBD2. Germline assignment: CDR1 SGHDT and CDR2 YYEEEE. V lost 0 bases, J lost 2 bases, and 8 bases stayed unmatched. This CDR3 comprises 18 residues. For the CDR3, the DNA is TGTGCCAGCAGCTTGGAGTGGGCGACTAGCGGGAGGCCCTACGAGCAGTACTTC. Encoded protein: CASSLEWATSGRPYEQYF.

This clone has just a few counts. The gene calls are TRBV6-5 and TRBJ1-4; possible D gene TRBD1, 6 bases. The V gene's germline CDR1 is MNHEY and CDR2 SVGAGI. V dropped 6 bases and J dropped 2 bases, with 13 bases sitting between them. This CDR3 is built from 15 residues. This CDR3 reads CASRAGDRTNEKLFF. DNA of the CDR3: TGTGCCAGCAGAGCCGGAGACAGGACTAATGAAAAACTGTTTTTT.

The CDR3 DNA reads as TGTGCCAGTAGTATAGCAGGACTAGCACAATACGAGCAGTACTTC. Encoded protein: CASSIAGLAQYEQYF. This chain joins TRBV19 and TRBJ2-7; the match to TRBD2 covers 8 bases. J lost 4 bases, V lost 1 base, and 6 bases had no gene match. The CDR3 covers 15 residues. CDR1 LNHDA and CDR2 SQIVND come from the germline V gene (reference sequence). Full variable domain (outside the CDR3, taken from reference TRBV19 and TRBJ2-7): DGGITQSPKYLFRKEGQNVTLSCEQNLNHDAMYWYRQDPGQGLRLIYYSQIVNDFQKGDIAEGYSVSREKKESFPLTVTSAQKNPTAFYLCASSIAGLAQYEQYFGPGTRLTVT.

This clone appeared a single time. V and J are TRBV5-1 and TRBJ2-3; weak D call: TRBD1 (5 bases). The germline CDR1 and CDR2 sequences are SGHRS and YFSETQ. Trimming took 2 bases from V and 4 from J, leaving 14 bases between them. CDR3 length equals 15 residues. The CDR3 reads CASSLSREGADTQYF. In DNA, the CDR3 is TGCGCCAGCAGCTTAAGCAGGGAAGGGGCAGATACGCAGTATTTT.

This sequence joins TRBV27 and TRBJ1-5; unclear D gene. The V end was cut by 8 bases, the J end by 0 bases, with 5 bases between. CDR1 and CDR2 (germline): MNHEY, SMNVEV (reference sequence). The CDR3 covers 12 residues. The CDR3 here is CASGNSNQPQHF. For the CDR3, the DNA is TGTGCCAGCGGAAATAGCAATCAGCCCCAGCATTTT.

The V gene is TRBV7-9, the J gene TRBJ1-2, with D possibly being TRBD1 (5 bases). This CDR3 has 15 residues. CDR1 SEHNR and CDR2 FQNEAQ come from the germline V gene (reference sequence). Between the trimmed V and J ends, which lost 0 bases and 8 bases, there was a span of 16 bases. This CDR3 reads CASSLAPRALEGYTF. For the CDR3, the DNA is TGTGCCAGCAGCTTAGCCCCCAGGGCCCTGGAGGGCTACACCTTC.

This clone occurred once. The V gene is TRBV30, the J gene TRBJ2-3, with 10 bases identical to TRBD2. This CDR3 spans 18 amino acids. Trimming took 4 bases from V and 1 from J; bases not matched to a gene: 14. Germline V CDR1 and CDR2: GTSNPN, SVGIG (reference sequence). The CDR3 here is CAWIRLAGPFRGTDTQYF. As DNA, the CDR3 is TGTGCCTGGATTCGACTAGCGGGCCCGTTCCGTGGCACAGATACGCAGTATTTT. Full variable domain (missing parts from reference TRBV30 and TRBJ2-3): SQTIHQWPATLVQPVGSPLSLECTVEGTSNPNLYWYRQAAGRGLQLLFYSVGIGQISSEVPQNLSASRPQDRQFILSSKKLLLSDSGFYLCAWIRLAGPFRGTDTQYFGPGTRLTVL.

This clone was observed a handful of times. V is TRBV11-2 and J is TRBJ1-1, with TRBD1 matching over 7 bases. J gave up 10 bases and V 5 bases, and 7 bases lay outside the gene matches. This CDR3 contains 12 residues. Looked up from germline, CDR1 is SGHAT and CDR2 is FQNNGV. DNA for the CDR3: TGTGCCAGCAGCACCAGACAGGGAACAGCTTTCTTT. It translates to CASSTRQGTAFF.

This clone was detected once. The chain carries TRBV5-4 and TRBJ1-1, with 7 bases aligning to TRBD1. Trimming at V came to 5 bases and at J to 7 bases, leaving 5 bases not matched to a gene. The CDR3 runs to 12 residues. Germline V gene sequence: CDR1 SGHNT, CDR2 YYREEE (reference sequence). The CDR3 DNA sequence: TGTGCCAGCAGAAGGGGGCCTGATGAAGCTTTCTTT. Amino acid sequence: CASRRGPDEAFF.

The V gene is TRBV7-9, the J gene TRBJ2-3; D is uncertain. The V end was cut by 1 base, the J end by 1 base, with 9 bases between. Germline CDR1 SEHNR, CDR2 FQNEAQ (reference sequence). CDR3 length equals 15 residues. The CDR3 DNA follows: TGTGCCAGCAGCTTAGAAGGGCAAGGCACAGATACGCAGTATTTT. This codes for CASSLEGQGTDTQYF. The variable domain in full, completed from reference TRBV7-9 and TRBJ2-3, reads DTGVSQNPRHKITKRGQNVTFRCDPISEHNRLYWYRQTLGQGPEFLTYFQNEAQLEKSRLLSDRFSAERPKGSFSTLEIQRTEQGDSAMYLCASSLEGQGTDTQYFGPGTRLTVL.

Here the CDR3 DNA reads TGCGCCAGCAGCCAAGGGGTCCCGGGAGGGGGAACCGGGGAGCTGTTTTTT. Its translation is CASSQGVPGGGTGELFF. The V call is TRBV4-3, the J call TRBJ2-2; 8 positions match TRBD2. CDR3 length equals 17 residues. The trim removed 1 base at V and 5 bases at J, leaving 9 bases unmatched. In germline, CDR1 is LGHNA, CDR2 YSLEER.

V is TRBV19 and J is TRBJ1-1; 9 bases map to TRBD1. The CDR3 loop spans 14 amino acids. Germline CDR1 reads LNHDA; CDR2 reads SQIVND (reference sequence). Trimming at V came to 7 bases and at J to 4 bases, leaving 7 bases not matched to a gene. This CDR3 is CASTPGQGTTEAFF. In nucleotides, the CDR3 is TGTGCCAGTACTCCTGGACAGGGGACCACTGAAGCTTTCTTT.

This clone was found once. The rearrangement joins TRBV27 to TRBJ2-7, with 7 bases identical to TRBD1. The V gene's germline CDR1 is MNHEY and CDR2 SMNVEV (reference sequence). After removal of 0 bases from V and 2 bases from J, the junction contained 7 bases not matched to a gene. The CDR3 loop spans 16 amino acids. CDR3 sequence reads: CASSLSDRESPYEQYF. CDR3 coding DNA: TGTGCCAGCAGTTTATCTGACAGGGAGTCACCCTACGAGCAGTACTTC.

The rearrangement joins TRBV2 to TRBJ1-5; D unclear. The length of the CDR3 is 17 residues. V was pared by 2 bases and J by 7 bases, with 21 bases between. CDR1 is SNHLY and CDR2 is FYNNEI in the germline V gene. The CDR3 coding sequence is TGTGCCAGCAGTGAATATCCCGTTGATAGGCGGTCCCAGCCCCAGCATTTT. Amino acids: CASSEYPVDRRSQPQHF.

This clone was counted once. The rearrangement joins TRBV6-1 to TRBJ2-1, with no clear D. Germline V lookup: CDR1 MNHNS, CDR2 SASEGT. Trimming took off 11 bases at V and 4 bases at J, with 9 bases between the two ends. The CDR3 extends over 11 amino acids. For the CDR3, the DNA is TGTGCCCAAGGCAGATACAATGAGCAGTTCTTC. Protein sequence: CAQGRYNEQFF.

The gene calls are TRBV7-3 and TRBJ2-3; possibly TRBD1 for D (6 bases). Deletions cut 5 bases from V and 1 base from J, with 10 bases between. CDR1 and CDR2 from the germline V gene are SGHTA and FQGTGA. CDR3 length: 14 amino acids. CDR3 DNA sequence: TGTGCCAGCAGCCGGACAGCCGGCACAGATACGCAGTATTTT. It codes for CASSRTAGTDTQYF.

V gene TRBV5-1 combines with J gene TRBJ2-3; 11 nucleotides match TRBD2. The CDR3 contains 17 residues. Germline values: CDR1 SGHRS, CDR2 YFSETQ. Trimming took 5 bases from V and 4 from J; bases not matched to a gene: 12. As DNA, the CDR3 is TGCGCCAGCAGGTCGGGTGGTACTAGCGGGAGCGCAGATACGCAGTATTTT. Translating gives CASRSGGTSGSADTQYF. The full variable domain, in which reference TRBV5-1 and TRBJ2-3 provide the parts outside the CDR3, is KAGVTQTPRYLIKTRGQQVTLSCSPISGHRSVSWYQQTPGQGLQFLFEYFSETQRNKGNFPGRFSGRQFSNSRSEMNVSTLELGDSALYLCASRSGGTSGSADTQYFGPGTRLTVL.

In its sample, this clone was seen once. The chain links TRBV19 to TRBJ1-5; 8 bases agree with TRBD1. V trimming: 7 bases; J trimming: 6 bases; junction bases outside the gene matches: 11. The length of the CDR3 is 15 residues. The germline gives CDR1 LNHDA, CDR2 SQIVND (reference sequence). The CDR3: CASTQGQGASQPQHF. The DNA for the CDR3 is TGTGCCAGTACCCAGGGGCAGGGGGCCAGTCAGCCCCAGCATTTT.

V is TRBV27 and J is TRBJ2-7; maybe TRBD2 (6 bases). The V and J ends lost 3 bases and 4 bases respectively, with 10 bases between them. CDR3 length: 13 residues. Per the germline V gene, CDR1 is MNHEY and CDR2 is SMNVEV (reference sequence). CDR3 in amino acids: CASSFAGRYEQYF. The CDR3 DNA reads TGTGCCAGCAGTTTCGCAGGGAGGTACGAGCAGTACTTC.

The DNA for the CDR3 is TGTGCCAGCAGTGAAGTCGACTACGACTCCTACGAGCAGTACTTC. This codes for CASSEVDYDSYEQYF. The chain links TRBV6-1 to TRBJ2-7; the D gene is possibly TRBD2 (5 bases). The CDR3 contains 15 residues. V was trimmed by 1 base and J by 0 bases, leaving 10 bases between them. Germline CDR1 is MNHNS and CDR2 is SASEGT.

The chain links TRBV7-9 to TRBJ1-4; D call uncertain. Per the germline V gene, CDR1 is SEHNR and CDR2 is FQNEAQ (reference sequence). V was cut by 0 bases and J by 8 bases, with 10 bases left in between. The CDR3 loop spans 14 amino acids. The CDR3: CASSLASSREKLFF. The CDR3 region has the DNA TGTGCCAGCAGCTTAGCGAGCTCGAGGGAAAAACTGTTTTTT.

This chain connects TRBV11-2 to TRBJ2-3; D is unclear. This CDR3 comprises 12 residues. CDR1 SGHAT and CDR2 FQNNGV come from the germline V gene. Between the trimmed V and J ends, which lost 3 bases and 2 bases, there was a span of 3 bases. The CDR3 is CASSFPTDTQYF. CDR3 coding DNA: TGTGCCAGCAGCTTTCCCACAGATACGCAGTATTTT.

The rearrangement links TRBV7-6 to TRBJ1-2, with D perhaps TRBD1 (6 bases). CDR1 is SGHVS, CDR2 FNYEAQ, per germline. The CDR3 spans 16 residues. V shed 5 bases and J shed 0 bases, with 16 bases lying between them. For the CDR3, the DNA is TGTGCCAGCAGCCCCTCGACAGGAGTAGCTAACTATGGCTACACCTTC. Amino acid sequence: CASSPSTGVANYGYTF.

This chain links TRBV7-2 with TRBJ2-5; 13 bases fit TRBD2. Losses at the gene ends were 2 bases for V and 5 bases for J; bases not matched to a gene: 14. Germline V lookup: CDR1 SGHTA, CDR2 FQGNSA. CDR3 length: 19 residues. The CDR3, as DNA: TGTGCCAGCAGCTTAACAAGACTAGCGGGAGGCCCAGCATGGGAGACCCAGTACTTC. Protein sequence: CASSLTRLAGGPAWETQYF.

The chain carries TRBV18 and TRBJ1-4; 7 bases fit TRBD1. With 5 bases clipped from V and 6 bases from J, the junction kept 9 bases outside the gene matches. Germline CDR1 is KGHSH and CDR2 is LQKENI. The CDR3 consists of 15 residues. The CDR3 protein is CASSNLDRNYEKLFF. The CDR3 nucleotides read TGTGCCAGCTCAAATCTGGACAGGAATTATGAAAAACTGTTTTTT. Supplemented by reference TRBV18 and TRBJ1-4, the full variable domain reads NAGVMQNPRHLVRRRGQEARLRCSPMKGHSHVYWYRQLPEEGLKFMVYLQKENIIDESGMPKERFSAEFPKEGPSILRIQQVVRGDSAAYFCASSNLDRNYEKLFFGSGTQLSVL.

The CDR3 coding sequence is TGTGCCAGCAGTACTAGCGGGGACCCCACAGATACGCAGTATTTT. Encoded protein: CASSTSGDPTDTQYF. The chain employs TRBV27 and TRBJ2-3, with 10 bases matching TRBD2. The CDR3 is made up of 15 amino acids. CDR1 is MNHEY and CDR2 is SMNVEV in the germline V gene (reference sequence). V was clipped by 5 bases and J by 2 bases; unmatched bases: 4.

This clone occurred a few times. The CDR3 region is CAWGLRTSGSYEQFF. The CDR3 region has the DNA TGTGCCTGGGGCCTTCGGACTAGCGGGAGTTATGAGCAGTTCTTC. V is TRBV30 and J is TRBJ2-1; 13 nucleotides line up with TRBD2. The CDR3 length is 15 residues. Germline V gene data show CDR1 as GTSNPN and CDR2 as SVGIG (reference sequence). The V and J ends lost 5 bases and 8 bases, in that order; junction bases with no gene match: 9.

The chain is built from TRBV2 and TRBJ1-1; 9 bases match TRBD1. Trimming at V came to 6 bases and at J to 1 base, leaving 9 bases not matched to a gene. Germline CDR1 SNHLY, CDR2 FYNNEI. The CDR3 is 16 residues long. This CDR3 is CASRLRDRAWNTEAFF. DNA of the CDR3: TGTGCCAGCAGGCTCCGGGACAGGGCCTGGAACACTGAAGCTTTCTTT.

The chain is built from TRBV28 and TRBJ2-1, with 8 bases matching TRBD2. Germline V gene lookup returns CDR1 MDHEN and CDR2 SYDVKM. Germline trimming cut 1 base from V and 15 bases from J; bases unmatched to any gene: 5. The CDR3 length is 12 residues. The CDR3 loop reads CASSLSPGGGFF. For the CDR3, the DNA is TGTGCCAGCAGTTTATCCCCCGGGGGGGGGTTCTTC.